This T cell receptor (beta chain) derives from a study of post-analysis software for immune sequencing data. In regard to this clonotype: What it binds is not known.

The study, taken as a whole, reports: TRBV5-6, TRBV5-1 and TRBV20-1 belonged to a set of a handful of TRBV segments that were more frequent in patients than controls.

Built from TCR beta cDNA, the libraries had unique molecular identifiers in them. TCRdb passed the PCR reads through MiXCR, listing each CDR3 protein once. This repertoire shows a few hundred thousand distinct CDR3 sequences, approximately 31% found once; its top ten account for less than 6%. V dropped 4 bases and J dropped 12; count of bases not matched to a gene: 13. Per the germline V gene, CDR1 is SGHRS and CDR2 is YFSETQ. The CDR3 consists of 14 residues. The clonotype was recovered from a girl aged 2-17 years with multiple sclerosis. This chain uses TRBV5-1 with TRBJ2-1, with 7 bases identical to TRBD1. Sequenced material: blood. The CDR3 reads CASSVGQRAHGQFF. In nucleotides, the CDR3 is TGCGCCAGCAGCGTGGGACAGCGCGCTCATGGGCAGTTCTTC. The variable domain in full, completed from reference TRBV5-1 and TRBJ2-1, reads KAGVTQTPRYLIKTRGQQVTLSCSPISGHRSVSWYQQTPGQGLQFLFEYFSETQRNKGNFPGRFSGRQFSNSRSEMNVSTLELGDSALYLCASSVGQRAHGQFFGPGTRLTVL.